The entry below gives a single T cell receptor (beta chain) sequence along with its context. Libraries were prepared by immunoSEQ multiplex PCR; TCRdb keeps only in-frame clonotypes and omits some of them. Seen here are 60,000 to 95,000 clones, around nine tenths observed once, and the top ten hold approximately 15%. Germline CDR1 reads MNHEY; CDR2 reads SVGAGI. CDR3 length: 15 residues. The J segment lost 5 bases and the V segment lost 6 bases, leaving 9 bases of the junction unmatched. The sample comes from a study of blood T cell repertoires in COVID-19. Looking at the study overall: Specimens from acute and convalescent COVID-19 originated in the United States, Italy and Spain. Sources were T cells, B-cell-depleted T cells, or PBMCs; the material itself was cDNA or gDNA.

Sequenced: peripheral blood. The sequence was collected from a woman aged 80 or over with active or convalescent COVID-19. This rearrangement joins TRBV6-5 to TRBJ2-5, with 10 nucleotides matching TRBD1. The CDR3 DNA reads TGTGCCAGCAGCCCGGGACAGGGGAACGGGGAGACCCAGTACTTC. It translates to CASSPGQGNGETQYF.